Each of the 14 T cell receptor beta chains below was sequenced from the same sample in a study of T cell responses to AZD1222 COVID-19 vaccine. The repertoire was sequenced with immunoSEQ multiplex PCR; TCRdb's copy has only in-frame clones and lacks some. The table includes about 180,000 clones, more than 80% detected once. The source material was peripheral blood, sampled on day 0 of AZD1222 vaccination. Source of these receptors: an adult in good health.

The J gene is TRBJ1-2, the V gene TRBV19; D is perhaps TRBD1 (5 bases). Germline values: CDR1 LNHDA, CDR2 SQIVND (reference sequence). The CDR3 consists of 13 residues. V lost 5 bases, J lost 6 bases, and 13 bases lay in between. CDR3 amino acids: CASSSGLTHGYTF. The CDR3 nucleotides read TGTGCCAGTAGTTCGGGGCTTACCCATGGCTACACCTTC.

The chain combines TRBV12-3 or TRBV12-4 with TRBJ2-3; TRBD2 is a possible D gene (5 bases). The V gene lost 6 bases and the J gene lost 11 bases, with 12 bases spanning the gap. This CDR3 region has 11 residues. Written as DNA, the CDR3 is TGTGCCAGCAGGGGCCGTGAGGGGCAGTATTTT. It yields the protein CASRGREGQYF.

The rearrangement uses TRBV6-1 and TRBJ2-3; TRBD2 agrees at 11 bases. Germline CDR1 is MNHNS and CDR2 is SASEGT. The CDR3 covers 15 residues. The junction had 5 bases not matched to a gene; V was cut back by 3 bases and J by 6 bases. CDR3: CASSEGPSGRDTQYF. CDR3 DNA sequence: TGTGCCAGCAGTGAGGGTCCTAGCGGGAGGGATACGCAGTATTTT.

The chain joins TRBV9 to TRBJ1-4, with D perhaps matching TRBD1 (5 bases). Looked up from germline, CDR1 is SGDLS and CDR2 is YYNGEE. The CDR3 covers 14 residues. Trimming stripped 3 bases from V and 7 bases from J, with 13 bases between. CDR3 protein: CASSGGTGGEKLFF. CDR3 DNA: TGTGCCAGCAGCGGCGGGACCGGCGGTGAAAAACTGTTTTTT. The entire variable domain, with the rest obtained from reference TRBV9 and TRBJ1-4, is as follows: DSGVTQTPKHLITATGQRVTLRCSPRSGDLSVYWYQQSLDQGLQFLIQYYNGEERAKGNILERFSAQQFPDLHSELNLSSLELGDSALYFCASSGGTGGEKLFFGSGTQLSVL.

CDR3 in amino acids: CASSLATGVDEQFF. DNA for the CDR3: TGTGCCAGCAGTTTGGCTACAGGGGTAGATGAGCAGTTCTTC. The chain joins TRBV27 to TRBJ2-1; 7 bases fit TRBD1. Trimming took 3 bases from V and 8 from J; bases not matched to a gene: 7. This CDR3 has 14 amino acids. Looked up from germline, CDR1 is MNHEY and CDR2 is SMNVEV (reference sequence).

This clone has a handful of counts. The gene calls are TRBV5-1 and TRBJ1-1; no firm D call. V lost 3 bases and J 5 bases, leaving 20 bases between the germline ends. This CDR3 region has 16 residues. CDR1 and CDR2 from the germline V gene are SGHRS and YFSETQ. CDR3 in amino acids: CASSSQGSGVGTEAFF. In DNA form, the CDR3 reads TGCGCCAGCAGCTCACAAGGCTCAGGTGTAGGGACTGAAGCTTTCTTT.

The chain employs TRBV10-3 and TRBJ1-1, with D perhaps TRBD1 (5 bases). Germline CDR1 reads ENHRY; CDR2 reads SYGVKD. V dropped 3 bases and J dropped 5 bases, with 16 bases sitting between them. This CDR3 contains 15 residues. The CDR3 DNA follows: TGTGCCATCAGTGAAGCCCAGGGTGCGGGGACTGAAGCTTTCTTT. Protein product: CAISEAQGAGTEAFF.

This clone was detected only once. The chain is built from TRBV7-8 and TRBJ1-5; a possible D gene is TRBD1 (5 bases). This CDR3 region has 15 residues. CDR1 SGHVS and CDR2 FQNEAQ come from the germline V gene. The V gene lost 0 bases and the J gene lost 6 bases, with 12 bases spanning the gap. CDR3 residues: CASSLAAQGGQPQHF. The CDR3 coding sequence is TGTGCCAGCAGCTTAGCTGCCCAGGGTGGTCAGCCCCAGCATTTT.

Here the CDR3 DNA reads TGTGCCAGCAGCTTGGCGGTAGCCCCCGAGCAGTACTTC. Translation: CASSLAVAPEQYF. The chain is built from TRBV5-4 and TRBJ2-7, with D unclear. The V and J ends lost 0 bases and 6 bases respectively, with 10 bases between them. In germline, CDR1 is SGHNT, CDR2 YYREEE (reference sequence). The length of the CDR3 is 13 residues. The full variable domain, completed using reference TRBV5-4 and TRBJ2-7, is ETGVTQSPTHLIKTRGQQVTLRCSSQSGHNTVSWYQQALGQGPQFIFQYYREEENGRGNFPPRFSGLQFPNYSSELNVNALELDDSALYLCASSLAVAPEQYFGPGTRLTVT.

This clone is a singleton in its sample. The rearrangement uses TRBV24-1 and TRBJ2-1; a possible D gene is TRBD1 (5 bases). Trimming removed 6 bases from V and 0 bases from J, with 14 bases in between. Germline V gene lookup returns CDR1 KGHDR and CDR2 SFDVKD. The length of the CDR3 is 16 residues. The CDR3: CATSRQRVSSYNEQFF. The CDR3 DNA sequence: TGTGCCACCAGTAGACAGCGCGTGAGCTCCTACAATGAGCAGTTCTTC.

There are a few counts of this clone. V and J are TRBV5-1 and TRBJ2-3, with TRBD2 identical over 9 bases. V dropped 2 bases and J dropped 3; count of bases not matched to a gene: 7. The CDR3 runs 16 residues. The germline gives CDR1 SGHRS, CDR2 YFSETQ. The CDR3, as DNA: TGCGCCAGCAGCTTATCTAGCGGGATTGGGACAGATACGCAGTATTTT. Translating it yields CASSLSSGIGTDTQYF.

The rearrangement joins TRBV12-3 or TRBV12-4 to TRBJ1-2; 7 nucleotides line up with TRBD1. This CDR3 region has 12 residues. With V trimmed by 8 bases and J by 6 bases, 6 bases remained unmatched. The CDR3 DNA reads TGTGCCAGCGGAACAGGGGCTAATGGCTACACCTTC. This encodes CASGTGANGYTF.

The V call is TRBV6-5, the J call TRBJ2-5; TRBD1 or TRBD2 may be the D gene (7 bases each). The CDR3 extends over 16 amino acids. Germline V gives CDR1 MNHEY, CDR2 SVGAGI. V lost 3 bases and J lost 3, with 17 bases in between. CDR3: CASSYWRGGTEETQYF. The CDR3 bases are TGTGCCAGCAGTTATTGGAGGGGGGGGACAGAAGAGACCCAGTACTTC.

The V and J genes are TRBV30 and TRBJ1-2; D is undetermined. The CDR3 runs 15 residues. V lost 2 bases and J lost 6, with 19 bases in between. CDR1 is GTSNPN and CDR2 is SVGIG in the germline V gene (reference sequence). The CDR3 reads CAWSIPPAGLDGYTF. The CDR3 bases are TGTGCCTGGAGTATACCCCCAGCGGGTTTAGATGGCTACACCTTC. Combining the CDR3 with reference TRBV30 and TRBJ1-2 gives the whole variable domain SQTIHQWPATLVQPVGSPLSLECTVEGTSNPNLYWYRQAAGRGLQLLFYSVGIGQISSEVPQNLSASRPQDRQFILSSKKLLLSDSGFYLCAWSIPPAGLDGYTFGSGTRLTVV.